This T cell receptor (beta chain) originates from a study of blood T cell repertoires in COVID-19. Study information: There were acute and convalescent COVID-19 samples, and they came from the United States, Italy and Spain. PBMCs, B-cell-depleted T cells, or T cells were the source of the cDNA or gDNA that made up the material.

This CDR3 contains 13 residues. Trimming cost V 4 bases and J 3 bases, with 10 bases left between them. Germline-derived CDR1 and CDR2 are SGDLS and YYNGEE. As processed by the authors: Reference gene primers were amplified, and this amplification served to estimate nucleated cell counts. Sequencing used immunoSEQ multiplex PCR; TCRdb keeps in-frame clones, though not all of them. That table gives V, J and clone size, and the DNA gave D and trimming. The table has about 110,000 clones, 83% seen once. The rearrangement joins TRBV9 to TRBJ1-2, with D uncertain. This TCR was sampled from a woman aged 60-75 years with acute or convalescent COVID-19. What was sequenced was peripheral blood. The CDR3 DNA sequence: TGTGCCAGCAGCAAGGCGGAAGACTATGGCTACACCTTC. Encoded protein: CASSKAEDYGYTF.